A single sample is the source of the 20 T cell receptor beta chains below, sequenced in a study of somatic mutations in cytotoxic T cells in rheumatoid arthritis. Profiled with immunoSEQ multiplex PCR; TCRdb holds only in-frame clones, not every one. The sample has fewer than 40,000 clones; 75% to 90% are singletons. The sequenced sample consisted of CD8+ T cells sorted from blood. The source of these receptors is an adult with rheumatoid arthritis.

The rearrangement uses TRBV7-7 and TRBJ2-5, with 9 bases that match TRBD2. Germline CDR1 SSHAT, CDR2 FNYEAQ (reference sequence). The CDR3 runs to 16 residues. V trimming: 2 bases; J trimming: 1 base; junction bases outside the gene matches: 5. The CDR3 loop is CASSLLSGGVQETQYF. The DNA of the CDR3 is TGTGCCAGCAGCTTACTTAGCGGGGGCGTCCAAGAGACCCAGTACTTC. The variable domain in full, completed from reference TRBV7-7 and TRBJ2-5, reads GAGVSQSPRYKVTKRGQDVTLRCDPISSHATLYWYQQALGQGPEFLTYFNYEAQPDKSGLPSDRFSAERPEGSISTLTIQRTEQRDSAMYRCASSLLSGGVQETQYFGPGTRLLVL.

This chain links TRBV7-3 with TRBJ1-4, with D unclear. This CDR3 contains 15 residues. V gave up 1 base and J gave up 3 bases, with 9 bases separating them. Germline V lookup: CDR1 SGHTA, CDR2 FQGTGA. CDR3 amino acids: CASSLNGGPNEKLFF. CDR3 nucleotides: TGTGCCAGCAGCTTAAATGGAGGGCCTAATGAAAAACTGTTTTTT.

The chain uses TRBV11-2 and TRBJ2-3; D gene uncertain. This CDR3 is built from 16 residues. From germline, CDR1 is SGHAT and CDR2 FQNNGV. V dropped 1 base and J dropped 7 bases, with 18 bases sitting between them. The CDR3 coding sequence is TGTGCCAGCAGCTTAGGTTCTCCTCCAGAGCACAATACGCAGTATTTT. Translation: CASSLGSPPEHNTQYF.

The rearrangement links TRBV14 to TRBJ2-7, with TRBD1 matching over 7 bases. Germline V CDR1 and CDR2: SGHDN, FVKESK. V gave up 1 base and J gave up 0 bases; unmatched junction bases: 12. The length of the CDR3 is 18 residues. The CDR3 spells CASSQVPLDRAHSYEQYF. The CDR3 DNA follows: TGTGCCAGCAGCCAAGTCCCATTAGACAGGGCCCACTCCTACGAGCAGTACTTC.

This clone appeared a single time. The chain carries TRBV28 and TRBJ1-1; D gene unclear. V shed 6 bases and J shed 4 bases, with 12 bases lying between them. The CDR3 has 13 amino acids. Germline V lookup: CDR1 MDHEN, CDR2 SYDVKM. The CDR3 spells CASSLNAGTEAFF. CDR3 nucleotides: TGTGCCAGCAGCCTTAATGCGGGCACTGAAGCTTTCTTT.

The gene calls are TRBV11-3 and TRBJ2-2; D tentatively fits TRBD1 or TRBD2 (5 bases each). The CDR3 runs 15 residues. V was shortened by 5 bases and J by 5 bases, with 15 bases between the two germline ends. CDR1 and CDR2 from the germline V gene are SGHNT and YENEEA. The CDR3, as DNA: TGTGCCAGCAGCCCGCCCCAGGGAGTTACCGGGGAGCTGTTTTTT. Translation: CASSPPQGVTGELFF.

The chain employs TRBV5-6 and TRBJ2-7, with D unclear. The germline CDR1 and CDR2 sequences are SGHDT and YYEEEE. The CDR3 loop spans 14 amino acids. V lost 0 bases to trimming and J lost 0 bases, with 7 bases between them. The chain's CDR3 is CASSLVGNSYEQYF. CDR3 nucleotide sequence: TGTGCCAGCAGCTTGGTGGGAAACTCCTACGAGCAGTACTTC.

This chain connects TRBV15 to TRBJ2-5, with D possibly matching TRBD1 (6 bases). Germline lookup yields CDR1 LNHNV and CDR2 YYDKDF (reference sequence). This CDR3 contains 15 residues. The ends were cut back, 0 bases at V and 2 bases at J, with 10 bases in the middle. In nucleotides, the CDR3 is TGTGCCACCAGCAGAGATGACAGGCCACAAGAGACCCAGTACTTC. Translated: CATSRDDRPQETQYF. Together with reference TRBV15 and TRBJ2-5, the CDR3 gives the full variable domain: DAMVIQNPRYQVTQFGKPVTLSCSQTLNHNVMYWYQQKSSQAPKLLFHYYDKDFNNEADTPDNFQSRRPNTSFCFLDIRSPGLGDTAMYLCATSRDDRPQETQYFGPGTRLLVL.

The chain employs TRBV21-1 and TRBJ2-5; the listed D gene, TRBD2, was not tested against the DNA. TRBV21-1 is a pseudogene locus. CDR3 length: 15 amino acids. CDR3 nucleotides: TGTGCCAGCAGCAAATGGGGGGGGTCTTGGGAGACCCAGTACTTC. Residues: CASSKWGGSWETQYF.

The rearrangement uses TRBV5-6 and TRBJ1-3; 9 bases line up with TRBD1. V lost 2 bases to trimming and J lost 1 base; unmatched junction nucleotides: 1. Germline CDR1 SGHDT, CDR2 YYEEEE. The CDR3 extends over 15 amino acids. As DNA, the CDR3 is TGTGCCAGCAGCTTACAGGGGGCTTCTGGAAACACCATATATTTT. Its protein product is CASSLQGASGNTIYF.

This chain joins TRBV30 and TRBJ2-3, with TRBD2 matching over 11 bases. The V gene end was trimmed by 4 bases and the J gene end by 6 bases; junction bases not matched to a gene: 6. The CDR3 totals 14 residues. The germline V gene encodes CDR1 GTSNPN and CDR2 SVGIG (reference sequence). CDR3 in DNA: TGTGCCTGGATGACTAGCGGGAACGTTGATACGCAGTATTTT. Amino acid sequence: CAWMTSGNVDTQYF.

The chain joins TRBV6-4 to TRBJ2-5; 10 bases align to TRBD2. J lost 2 bases, V lost 2 bases, and 2 bases had no gene match. The CDR3 is made up of 15 amino acids. The germline CDR1 and CDR2 sequences are MRHNA and SNTAGT. CDR3 bases: TGTGCCAGCAGTGACAAAGCGGGGGGGCAAGAGACCCAGTACTTC. Its translation: CASSDKAGGQETQYF.

This chain uses TRBV19 with TRBJ2-7; TRBD2 matches at 9 bases. Germline V gene data show CDR1 as LNHDA and CDR2 as SQIVND (reference sequence). Trimming at V came to 7 bases and at J to 3 bases, leaving 10 bases not matched to a gene. CDR3 length: 15 amino acids. The CDR3 reads CASMRAGGTYYEQYF. The CDR3 DNA is TGTGCCAGTATGAGAGCGGGAGGTACGTACTACGAGCAGTACTTC.

V gene TRBV15 combines with J gene TRBJ1-2; 8 bases map to TRBD1. Germline V gene lookup returns CDR1 LNHNV and CDR2 YYDKDF (reference sequence). V lost 0 bases, J lost 4 bases, and 4 bases stayed unmatched. CDR3 length equals 15 residues. CDR3 sequence: CATSRDRGLGYGYTF. In DNA, the CDR3 is TGTGCCACCAGCAGAGACAGGGGGCTCGGCTATGGCTACACCTTC.

The chain is built from TRBV9 and TRBJ2-3; D could derive from TRBD1 or TRBD2 (5 bases each). Germline loops: CDR1 SGDLS, CDR2 YYNGEE. With 7 bases removed from V and 2 bases from J, the gap between germline ends came to 20 bases. CDR3 size: 16 residues. Here the CDR3 reads CASVRGSGALTDTQYF. In nucleotides, the CDR3 is TGTGCCAGCGTAAGAGGGTCCGGGGCTCTCACAGATACGCAGTATTTT. The full variable domain, its missing parts supplied by reference TRBV9 and TRBJ2-3, is DSGVTQTPKHLITATGQRVTLRCSPRSGDLSVYWYQQSLDQGLQFLIQYYNGEERAKGNILERFSAQQFPDLHSELNLSSLELGDSALYFCASVRGSGALTDTQYFGPGTRLTVL.

The chain joins TRBV5-5 to TRBJ1-4; D not certain. V lost 4 bases and J 4 bases, leaving 14 bases between the germline ends. Germline V gene lookup returns CDR1 SGHKS and CDR2 YYEKEE (reference sequence). This CDR3 comprises 15 residues. CDR3 amino acids: CASSVERGFNEKLFF. The CDR3 DNA follows: TGTGCCAGCAGCGTCGAACGAGGCTTTAATGAAAAACTGTTTTTT.

The chain links TRBV5-8 to TRBJ1-5; 7 bases fit TRBD1. J gave up 9 bases and V 4 bases, and 7 bases lay outside the gene matches. This CDR3 spans 13 amino acids. CDR1 and CDR2 (germline): SGHTS, YDEGEE. The CDR3 DNA reads as TGTGCCAGCAGCCCCGGACAGGCAGGGCCCCAGCATTTT. Amino acid sequence: CASSPGQAGPQHF.

The chain combines TRBV5-4 with TRBJ2-2, with TRBD2 identical over 7 bases. The ends lost 2 bases at V and 2 bases at J; junction bases unmatched: 3. Germline lookup yields CDR1 SGHNT and CDR2 YYREEE (reference sequence). The CDR3 consists of 15 residues. CDR3 amino acids: CASSLWEGNTGELFF. In nucleotides, the CDR3 is TGTGCCAGCAGCTTATGGGAGGGTAACACCGGGGAGCTGTTTTTT.

This chain connects TRBV9 to TRBJ1-1, with no clear D. Trimming stripped 0 bases from V and 0 bases from J, with 18 bases between. Germline loops: CDR1 SGDLS, CDR2 YYNGEE. The CDR3 consists of 18 residues. This CDR3 reads CASSVVGRTPRLNTEAFF. The CDR3 coding sequence is TGTGCCAGCAGCGTAGTAGGCAGGACCCCTAGATTGAACACTGAAGCTTTCTTT.

This clone was counted only a few times. CDR3 region: CASSDGTSGGADTQYF. The CDR3 DNA sequence: TGTGCCAGCAGTGACGGGACTAGCGGGGGGGCAGATACGCAGTATTTT. This rearrangement joins TRBV6-4 to TRBJ2-3; 16 bases match TRBD2. This CDR3 comprises 16 residues. The V and J ends lost 2 bases and 4 bases, in that order; junction bases with no gene match: 0. From germline, CDR1 is MRHNA and CDR2 SNTAGT.